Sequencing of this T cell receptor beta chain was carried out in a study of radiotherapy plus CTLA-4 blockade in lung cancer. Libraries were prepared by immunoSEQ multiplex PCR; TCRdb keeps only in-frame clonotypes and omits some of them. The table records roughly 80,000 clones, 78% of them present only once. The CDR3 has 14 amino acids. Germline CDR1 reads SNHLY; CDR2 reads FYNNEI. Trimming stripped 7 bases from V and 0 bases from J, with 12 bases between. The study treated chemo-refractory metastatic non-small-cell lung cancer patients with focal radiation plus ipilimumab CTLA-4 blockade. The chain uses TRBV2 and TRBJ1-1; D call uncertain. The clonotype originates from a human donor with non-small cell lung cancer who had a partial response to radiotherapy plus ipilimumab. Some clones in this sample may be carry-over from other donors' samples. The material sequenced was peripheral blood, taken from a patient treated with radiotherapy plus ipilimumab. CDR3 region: CASTTFEMNTEAFF. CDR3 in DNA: TGTGCCAGCACCACGTTCGAGATGAACACTGAAGCTTTCTTT.